The 20 T cell receptor beta chains in this list originate from one sample, sequenced in a study of CD8 T cells in ankylosing spondylitis (dated by TCRdb to between 2016 and 2019). Receptor amplification or capture employed 5' RACE. Sequenced using an Illumina HiSeq 2500. TCRdb itself trimmed the public reads at Q25 with fastp, ran MiXCR and retained productive beta chains. Under each unique CDR3 protein, matching rows form one entry showing the most common genes and DNA. The sample contains approximately 290,000 distinct CDR3 sequences, about a fifth of them found a single time. The ten biggest clones cover 3.5% to 4.5% of the sample. The sequenced sample consisted of blood, either unsorted or a sorted T cell fraction (not recorded which). The origin of the receptors is a female donor with ankylosing spondylitis or in good health (not recorded which).

The rearrangement uses TRBV7-9 and TRBJ2-2, with unresolved D. V was shortened by 3 bases and J by 3 bases, with 8 bases between the two germline ends. The CDR3 runs 14 residues. The germline CDR1 and CDR2 sequences are SEHNR and FQNEAQ (reference sequence). CDR3 loop: CASSFRLDTGELFF. For the CDR3, the DNA is TGTGCCAGCAGCTTCCGCCTGGACACCGGGGAGCTGTTTTTT.

This clonotype occurred many times. J is TRBJ2-1 and V is TRBV20-1, with a tentative D call TRBD2 (6 bases). The CDR3 is 13 amino acids. From germline, CDR1 is DFQATT and CDR2 SNEGSKA (reference sequence). V was clipped by 6 bases and J by 4 bases, with 13 bases between them. CDR3 bases: TGCAGTGCCGCGAGCGGAGGGTACAATGAGCAGTTCTTC. Its translation: CSAASGGYNEQFF.

V usage is TRBV11-1 and J usage is TRBJ2-5, with no clear D. V lost 6 bases and J lost 4, with 15 bases in between. The CDR3 has 14 residues. Germline V gene data show CDR1 as SGHAT and CDR2 as FQDESV (reference sequence). CDR3 region: CASSDTRGGETQYF. CDR3 DNA: TGTGCCAGCAGTGACACACGCGGCGGAGAGACCCAGTACTTC.

The chain combines TRBV20-1 with TRBJ2-1, with a weak D call TRBD2 (5 bases). The V gene's germline CDR1 is DFQATT and CDR2 SNEGSKA (reference sequence). Trimming pared 4 bases from V and 14 bases from J, leaving 18 bases between. This CDR3 is 12 amino acids long. CDR3 amino acids: CSATPAAPTEFF. The CDR3 bases are TGCAGTGCTACCCCAGCGGCTCCGACGGAGTTCTTC.

The V and J genes are TRBV27 and TRBJ1-3; D perhaps matches TRBD1 (6 bases). From germline, CDR1 is MNHEY and CDR2 SMNVEV (reference sequence). The CDR3 length is 22 residues. The V end was cut by 3 bases, the J end by 2 bases, with 32 bases between. DNA of the CDR3: TGTGCCAGCAGTTTTTTCCCCCTAGGGGGGACTGGACTTAGGGGAGCTGGAAACACCATATATTTT. This gives the protein CASSFFPLGGTGLRGAGNTIYF.

This chain connects TRBV9 to TRBJ2-1, with 10 bases identical to TRBD2. V gave up 4 bases and J gave up 8 bases; unmatched junction bases: 9. The CDR3 has 15 residues. CDR1 is SGDLS, CDR2 YYNGEE, per germline. In DNA, the CDR3 is TGTGCCAGCAGCACGGCTAGCGGGAGTGGGTATGAGCAGTTCTTC. This codes for CASSTASGSGYEQFF.

The chain recombines TRBV12-3 or TRBV12-4 with TRBJ1-1; 7 bases map to TRBD1. The junction had 11 bases not matched to a gene; V was cut back by 8 bases and J by 5 bases. The CDR3 is 14 residues long. The CDR3 loop is CASRERGRETEAFF. In DNA, the CDR3 is TGTGCCAGCCGAGAGAGGGGGCGCGAAACTGAAGCTTTCTTT.

In its sample, this clonotype was seen a few times. The chain combines TRBV27 with TRBJ1-1; 7 bases agree with TRBD1. This CDR3 spans 16 amino acids. Germline-derived CDR1 and CDR2 are MNHEY and SMNVEV (reference sequence). Trimming at V came to 0 bases and at J to 5 bases, leaving 9 bases not matched to a gene. For the CDR3, the DNA is TGTGCCAGCAGTTTATCGGGACAGCGTTTGAGGACTGAAGCTTTCTTT. It yields the protein CASSLSGQRLRTEAFF.

This clonotype has a handful of counts. The gene calls are TRBV10-2 and TRBJ2-7; TRBD1 agrees at 9 bases. This CDR3 spans 17 amino acids. V was clipped by 5 bases and J by 7 bases; unmatched bases: 18. Per the germline V gene, CDR1 is WSHSY and CDR2 is SAAADI. The CDR3, as DNA: TGCGCCAGCAGTCCTACCGCCCCGACAGGGGGGATAGGGGAGCAGTACTTC. Protein product: CASSPTAPTGGIGEQYF.

The J gene is TRBJ2-1, the V gene TRBV6-2 or TRBV6-3; TRBD1 might be the D (6 bases). The CDR3 has 14 amino acids. Germline CDR1 and CDR2: MNHEY and SVGEGT. V lost 6 bases and J 2 bases, leaving 11 bases between the germline ends. The DNA for the CDR3 is TGTGCCAGCAGCCTCGGGGACACCTACAATGAGCAGTTCTTC. Protein sequence: CASSLGDTYNEQFF.

This rearrangement joins TRBV2 to TRBJ2-7, with 7 nucleotides matching TRBD2. The ends lost 7 bases at V and 3 bases at J; junction bases unmatched: 12. Germline CDR1 reads SNHLY; CDR2 reads FYNNEI. The CDR3 sequence is 15 residues long. CDR3 bases: TGTGCCAGCAACCCACGAGGCGGGAGTCTCTACGAGCAGTACTTC. This codes for CASNPRGGSLYEQYF.

This clonotype appeared a few times. V is TRBV27 and J is TRBJ2-5; 10 positions agree with TRBD1. V gave up 0 bases and J gave up 4 bases; unmatched junction bases: 5. Germline V CDR1 and CDR2: MNHEY, SMNVEV (reference sequence). CDR3 length equals 16 residues. The CDR3, as DNA: TGTGCCAGCAGTTTATCCACCGGGACAGGGGTAGAGACCCAGTACTTC. It is translated as CASSLSTGTGVETQYF.

This clonotype was found once. The CDR3 region is CSAPMTASTDTQYF. For the CDR3, the DNA is TGCAGTGCCCCAATGACGGCGAGCACAGATACGCAGTATTTT. The chain is built from TRBV20-1 and TRBJ2-3; D remains unclear. The CDR3 length is 14 residues. Germline CDR1 reads DFQATT; CDR2 reads SNEGSKA (reference sequence). V was cut by 6 bases and J by 0 bases, with 13 bases left in between.

The J gene is TRBJ2-5, the V gene TRBV29-1; perhaps TRBD2 as D (7 bases). The germline V gene encodes CDR1 SQVTM and CDR2 ANQGSEA. The CDR3 runs 11 residues. The germline V and J ends were trimmed by 8 bases and 4 bases, with 11 bases remaining between them. CDR3 loop: CSFRGGETQYF. CDR3 in DNA: TGCAGCTTTAGGGGGGGAGAGACCCAGTACTTC.

The rearrangement uses TRBV4-3 and TRBJ1-6; maybe TRBD1 (6 bases). Trimming removed 4 bases at V and 6 bases at J, with 10 bases between. This CDR3 has 14 amino acids. Germline CDR1 reads LGHNA; CDR2 reads YSLEER. DNA of the CDR3: TGCGCCAGCAGCCGAGGACAGCTTAATTCACCCCTCCACTTT. Residues: CASSRGQLNSPLHF.

The V and J genes are TRBV5-1 and TRBJ2-3, with D possibly being TRBD1 or TRBD2 (5 bases each). V was shortened by 4 bases and J by 6 bases, with 15 bases between the two germline ends. There are 14 residues in the CDR3. The V gene's germline CDR1 is SGHRS and CDR2 YFSETQ. The DNA for the CDR3 is TGCGCCAGCAGCCCCGGGCTGGGGGAGGATACGCAGTATTTT. It yields the protein CASSPGLGEDTQYF.

This clonotype was observed a few times. The chain uses TRBV5-8 and TRBJ2-1, with TRBD2 matching over 8 bases. The germline V gene has CDR1 SGHTS and CDR2 YDEGEE. The CDR3 is made up of 15 amino acids. The V gene end was trimmed by 0 bases and the J gene end by 5 bases; junction bases not matched to a gene: 4. The chain's CDR3 is CASSLGLARDNEQFF. The CDR3 DNA follows: TGTGCCAGCAGCTTGGGACTAGCGCGGGACAATGAGCAGTTCTTC.

This chain uses TRBV7-9 with TRBJ1-2, with 7 bases that match TRBD1. The V gene's germline CDR1 is SEHNR and CDR2 FQNEAQ (reference sequence). The trim removed 5 bases at V and 0 bases at J, leaving 9 bases unmatched. The CDR3 has 16 residues. CDR3 in amino acids: CASSPQGVGSNYGYTF. Written as DNA, the CDR3 is TGTGCCAGCAGCCCCCAGGGGGTTGGTTCTAACTATGGCTACACCTTC.

This chain connects TRBV11-2 to TRBJ2-5, with D possibly TRBD1 on 5 matching bases. Germline-derived CDR1 and CDR2 are SGHAT and FQNNGV. This CDR3 is built from 15 residues. Trimming cost V 0 bases and J 5 bases, with 13 bases left between them. Here the CDR3 reads CASSLDGQGRETQYF. The CDR3 nucleotides read TGTGCCAGCAGCTTAGATGGGCAGGGTCGCGAGACCCAGTACTTC.

J is TRBJ1-4 and V is TRBV12-3 or TRBV12-4; D gene uncertain. The CDR3 has 12 residues. Trimming pared 7 bases from V and 6 bases from J, leaving 9 bases between. The CDR3 nucleotides are TGTGCCAGCACCTCATTGGATGAAAAACTGTTTTTT. The encoded protein is CASTSLDEKLFF.